These 23 T cell receptor beta chains originate from one sample sequenced in a study of a mutant IDH1 vaccine in newly diagnosed glioma. Time point reported: week 35, safety follow-up. Doses of 300 ug of mutant IDH1 20-mer peptide were given with topical imiquimod. These receptors' antigens are unknown. The data were produced by immunoSEQ multiplex PCR, yet TCRdb's version contains in-frame clones alone and is incomplete. Of about 60,000 clones in the sample, roughly 76% were seen once. The specimen comprised PBMCs, sampled from a glioma patient whose treatment included an IDH1 peptide vaccine. The receptor source for this set is a man aged 40-49 years with glioma.

The chain couples TRBV5-6 to TRBJ2-7; 10 nucleotides align to TRBD2. CDR3 length equals 15 residues. The V segment lost 4 bases and the J segment 0 bases; nucleotides outside the gene matches: 4. The germline CDR1 and CDR2 sequences are SGHDT and YYEEEE. The CDR3 reads CASSVIAGGSYEQYF. The CDR3 DNA is TGTGCCAGCAGCGTAATAGCGGGGGGCTCCTACGAGCAGTACTTC.

V usage is TRBV7-2 and J usage is TRBJ2-7; 9 nucleotides match TRBD2. Trimming took 5 bases from V and 4 from J; bases not matched to a gene: 9. CDR1 is SGHTA, CDR2 FQGNSA, per germline. The CDR3 loop spans 15 amino acids. CDR3 residues: CASSIHSGGSYEQYF. In DNA, the CDR3 is TGTGCCAGCAGCATCCATAGCGGGGGCTCGTACGAGCAGTACTTC.

For this clone: The junction departs from germline at one end; a sequencing error may be responsible. The V call is TRBV9, the J call TRBJ2-7; TRBD2 matches 16 bases. The CDR3 sequence is 16 residues long. The germline V gene has CDR1 SGDLS and CDR2 YYNGEE. This CDR3 reads CASSSGLAGGMDEQYF. The CDR3 coding sequence is TGTGCCAGCAGCTCGGGACTAGCGGGGGGGATGGACGAGCAGTATTTC.

The chain employs TRBV9 and TRBJ2-7; possibly TRBD1 for D (5 bases). Trimming removed 4 bases from V and 2 bases from J, with 13 bases in between. The CDR3 extends over 14 amino acids. Germline lookup yields CDR1 SGDLS and CDR2 YYNGEE. DNA of the CDR3: TGTGCCAGCAGCCCACATGACAGTGCCTACGAGCAGTACTTC. Protein: CASSPHDSAYEQYF.

The J gene is TRBJ2-5, the V gene TRBV19; a possible D gene is TRBD1 (5 bases). Germline V gene data show CDR1 as LNHDA and CDR2 as SQIVND (reference sequence). The CDR3 extends over 15 amino acids. With 1 base removed from V and 4 bases from J, the gap between germline ends came to 13 bases. Here the CDR3 DNA reads TGTGCCAGTAGTATAGTAGCTAGGGGTGGAGAGACCCAGTACTTC. This sequence encodes CASSIVARGGETQYF.

The V and J genes are TRBV11-2 and TRBJ2-2; tentatively, D is TRBD2 (5 bases). Germline loops: CDR1 SGHAT, CDR2 FQNNGV. The CDR3 spans 15 residues. Trimming took off 5 bases at V and 8 bases at J, with 18 bases between the two ends. Written as DNA, the CDR3 is TGTGCCAGCAGCCTCCTCAGACGGGAAGCGGGGGAGCTGTTTTTT. Amino acid sequence: CASSLLRREAGELFF.

J is TRBJ2-2 and V is TRBV5-4; 8 bases line up with TRBD1. Germline trimming cut 4 bases from V and 7 bases from J; bases unmatched to any gene: 9. The CDR3 spans 15 residues. Germline V CDR1 and CDR2: SGHNT, YYREEE (reference sequence). The CDR3 loop is CASSPGQDANGELFF. DNA for the CDR3: TGTGCCAGCAGCCCGGGACAGGATGCAAACGGGGAGCTGTTTTTT.

This clone has more than one count but fewer than ten. V is TRBV15 and J is TRBJ1-1; 9 nucleotides match TRBD1. With V trimmed by 3 bases and J by 1 base, 3 bases remained unmatched. Per the germline V gene, CDR1 is LNHNV and CDR2 is YYDKDF (reference sequence). The CDR3 is made up of 15 amino acids. The CDR3, as DNA: TGTGCCACCAGCAGGGCGGGACAGGGGAACACTGAAGCTTTCTTT. Its protein is CATSRAGQGNTEAFF. Full variable domain (outside the CDR3, taken from reference TRBV15 and TRBJ1-1): DAMVIQNPRYQVTQFGKPVTLSCSQTLNHNVMYWYQQKSSQAPKLLFHYYDKDFNNEADTPDNFQSRRPNTSFCFLDIRSPGLGDTAMYLCATSRAGQGNTEAFFGQGTRLTVV.

Here the CDR3 reads CASSVSSGRESEQYF. In DNA form, the CDR3 reads TGTGCCAGCAGCGTATCTAGCGGGAGGGAAAGCGAGCAGTACTTC. V usage is TRBV7-9 and J usage is TRBJ2-7, with 12 bases matching TRBD2. Germline lookup yields CDR1 SEHNR and CDR2 FQNEAQ (reference sequence). V lost 5 bases to trimming and J lost 6 bases; unmatched junction nucleotides: 8. The length of the CDR3 is 15 residues.

The genes are TRBV15 and TRBJ2-1; perhaps TRBD1 as D (7 bases). The CDR3 has 16 amino acids. Germline-derived CDR1 and CDR2 are LNHNV and YYDKDF (reference sequence). Trimming shortened V by 5 bases and J by 2 bases, and 16 bases separated the two germline ends. The CDR3 nucleotides read TGTGCCACCAGCCCGCGGGACAGAAATCCCTACAATGAGCAGTTCTTC. It is translated as CATSPRDRNPYNEQFF.

This clone has a handful of counts. V and J are TRBV2 and TRBJ1-5; maybe TRBD1 (5 bases). The CDR3 has 12 amino acids. Germline V gives CDR1 SNHLY, CDR2 FYNNEI. V lost 4 bases to trimming and J lost 7 bases, with 8 bases between them. DNA for the CDR3: TGTGCCAGCAGTGGGGGGAGCCAGCCCCAGCATTTT. It encodes CASSGGSQPQHF.

The CDR3 loop is CASSFDSQLTQYF. The CDR3 region has the DNA TGTGCCAGCAGCTTTGACTCCCAACTCACCCAGTACTTC. V and J are TRBV7-2 and TRBJ2-5; D remains unclear. The V gene's germline CDR1 is SGHTA and CDR2 FQGNSA. V was clipped by 3 bases and J by 8 bases, with 13 bases between them. There are 13 residues in the CDR3.

The chain carries TRBV28 and TRBJ2-7; D possibly corresponds to TRBD1 (6 bases). This CDR3 contains 13 residues. Germline V gene lookup returns CDR1 MDHEN and CDR2 SYDVKM. Trimming stripped 7 bases from V and 5 bases from J, with 15 bases between. For the CDR3, the DNA is TGTGCCAGCAAGACAGGACCTAGGGACGAGCAGTACTTC. Translation: CASKTGPRDEQYF.

The chain recombines TRBV4-3 with TRBJ2-7, with D perhaps TRBD1 or TRBD2 (5 bases each). CDR1 LGHNA and CDR2 YSLEER come from the germline V gene. Between the trimmed V and J ends, which lost 0 bases and 2 bases, there was a span of 11 bases. The CDR3 is 15 amino acids. CDR3 protein: CASSQDSGAAYEQYF. In DNA form, the CDR3 reads TGCGCCAGCAGCCAAGATTCCGGGGCAGCCTACGAGCAGTACTTC.

The chain is built from TRBV11-2 and TRBJ2-3; D might be TRBD1 or TRBD2, each matching 5 bases. Germline CDR1 is SGHAT and CDR2 is FQNNGV. The CDR3 has 16 residues. The V and J ends lost 4 bases and 3 bases respectively, with 17 bases between them. The CDR3 DNA sequence: TGTGCCAGCAGCTCAACCGAAGGCTGGGGGACAGATACGCAGTATTTT. This translates into CASSSTEGWGTDTQYF.

Concerning this clone itself: Other DNA sequences from this sample encode an identical CDR3 as well. The rearrangement joins TRBV6-4 to TRBJ2-1; TRBD1 is a possible D gene (6 bases). The CDR3 consists of 15 residues. Trimming cost V 0 bases and J 4 bases, with 10 bases left between them. CDR1 is MRHNA, CDR2 SNTAGT, per germline. CDR3 loop: CASSDSTGGYNEQFF. Here the CDR3 DNA reads TGTGCCAGCAGTGACTCGACAGGCGGGTACAATGAGCAGTTCTTC.

The V call is TRBV29-1, the J call TRBJ1-5, with D unresolved. Per germline, CDR1 SQVTM and CDR2 ANQGSEA. Between the trimmed V and J ends, which lost 4 bases and 4 bases, there was a span of 8 bases. This CDR3 region has 12 residues. CDR3 DNA: TGCAGCGTTGGTTTGGGGAATCAGCCCCAGCATTTT. Protein sequence: CSVGLGNQPQHF.

This chain uses TRBV6-1 with TRBJ2-5; the match to TRBD1 covers 8 bases. The CDR3 extends over 13 amino acids. V shed 4 bases, J shed 4 bases, and the junction held 2 bases outside the gene matches. From germline, CDR1 is MNHNS and CDR2 SASEGT. The CDR3 nucleotides are TGTGCCAGCAGTGCGGACAGGGCAGAGACCCAGTACTTC. This encodes CASSADRAETQYF.

The rearrangement links TRBV4-3 to TRBJ1-5, with TRBD1 matching over 7 bases. Germline V gene data show CDR1 as LGHNA and CDR2 as YSLEER. The ends lost 2 bases at V and 7 bases at J; junction bases unmatched: 5. CDR3 size: 14 residues. The CDR3: CASSQRQGTQPQHF. For the CDR3, the DNA is TGCGCCAGCAGCCAACGACAGGGAACCCAGCCCCAGCATTTT.

Here the CDR3 reads CASSYGRDSSYEQYF. CDR3 nucleotides: TGTGCCAGCAGTTACGGCCGGGACAGCTCCTACGAGCAGTACTTC. The genes are TRBV6-5 and TRBJ2-7; 7 nucleotides match TRBD1. Losses at the gene ends were 2 bases for V and 0 bases for J; bases not matched to a gene: 4. This CDR3 has 15 residues. Germline-derived CDR1 and CDR2 are MNHEY and SVGAGI.

The rearrangement links TRBV10-1 to TRBJ1-2, with D uncertain. There are 12 residues in the CDR3. Germline loops: CDR1 WNHNN, CDR2 SYGVQD (reference sequence). Between the trimmed V and J ends, which lost 8 bases and 4 bases, there was a span of 11 bases. CDR3 sequence: CASGEGSYGYTF. CDR3 nucleotides: TGCGCCAGCGGAGAAGGATCCTATGGCTACACCTTC.

This clone was observed a handful of times. V is TRBV4-2 and J is TRBJ2-1; D unresolved. The CDR3 loop spans 14 amino acids. The V and J ends lost 0 bases and 8 bases respectively, with 11 bases between them. The germline V gene has CDR1 LGHNA and CDR2 YNFKEQ. The CDR3 DNA follows: TGTGCCAGCAGCCAAGAACCCACTTGGCATGAGCAGTTCTTC. This translates into CASSQEPTWHEQFF.

The gene calls are TRBV7-2 and TRBJ2-3, with a possible D match to TRBD2 (5 bases). Trimming stripped 4 bases from V and 6 bases from J, with 8 bases between. This CDR3 has 12 residues. Germline assignment: CDR1 SGHTA and CDR2 FQGNSA. In DNA form, the CDR3 reads TGTGCCAGCAGCTCGGACTCGGATACGCAGTATTTT. Protein: CASSSDSDTQYF.